One sample yielded the 7 T cell receptor beta chains listed below, sequenced in a study of T cells after yellow fever vaccination. One entry per CDR3 protein results from TCRdb running MiXCR on the 5' RACE reads. The sample lists 120,000 or so distinct CDR3 sequences, approximately 9% occurring once. The specimen comprised CD8+ T cells sorted from PBMCs, sampled on the day of the yellow fever booster vaccination. These TCRs come from a man between 18 and 29 years old who received the YFV17D yellow fever vaccine.

This clonotype qualifies as medium-sized (0.01 to 0.1%). V usage is TRBV6-2 or TRBV6-3 and J usage is TRBJ2-3; D gene ambiguous. Germline V gene lookup returns CDR1 MNHEY and CDR2 SVGEGT. This CDR3 comprises 15 residues. V lost 7 bases and J lost 2, with 16 bases in between. Here the CDR3 DNA reads TGTGCCAGCACCCTCTCGGACCGACCCACAGATACGCAGTATTTT. Its protein product is CASTLSDRPTDTQYF.

This clonotype was counted only a few times. The V gene is TRBV4-3, the J gene TRBJ2-5; TRBD2 agrees at 8 bases. The germline CDR1 and CDR2 sequences are LGHNA and YSLEER. The CDR3 covers 14 residues. The J segment lost 4 bases and the V segment lost 4 bases, leaving 5 bases of the junction unmatched. CDR3 protein: CASSLGRGAETQYF. The CDR3, as DNA: TGCGCCAGCAGCCTCGGGCGGGGGGCAGAGACCCAGTACTTC.

The chain recombines TRBV19 with TRBJ2-2, with D maybe TRBD1 (6 bases). There are 14 residues in the CDR3. Germline V gives CDR1 LNHDA, CDR2 SQIVND (reference sequence). V was cut by 5 bases and J by 5 bases, with 12 bases left in between. The CDR3 DNA reads TGTGCCAGTAGTCCCACAGGGTGGACCGGGGAGCTGTTTTTT. Protein: CASSPTGWTGELFF.

The chain combines TRBV5-6 with TRBJ2-3; no clear D. Germline assignment: CDR1 SGHDT and CDR2 YYEEEE. Trimming cost V 4 bases and J 5 bases, with 8 bases left between them. The CDR3 covers 12 residues. The CDR3 DNA sequence: TGTGCCAGCAGCAAACGCGGAGATACGCAGTATTTT. Translating it yields CASSKRGDTQYF.

In its sample, this clonotype was seen many times. The chain links TRBV18 to TRBJ1-4; D is uncertain. The CDR3 runs 14 residues. Deletions cut 4 bases from V and 5 bases from J, with 11 bases between. Looked up from germline, CDR1 is KGHSH and CDR2 is LQKENI. This chain's CDR3 is CASSRRRENEKLFF. The CDR3 DNA is TGTGCCAGCTCACGGCGGAGAGAAAATGAAAAACTGTTTTTT.

This clonotype was seen a handful of times. The chain links TRBV27 to TRBJ2-6; 7 positions agree with TRBD1. V shed 6 bases, J shed 0 bases, and the junction held 14 bases outside the gene matches. The CDR3 loop spans 19 amino acids. Germline lookup yields CDR1 MNHEY and CDR2 SMNVEV (reference sequence). CDR3 residues: CASSLFPRDSRSGANVLTF. DNA for the CDR3: TGTGCCAGCAGCCTGTTCCCCCGGGACAGCCGCTCTGGGGCCAACGTCCTGACTTTC.

This clonotype appeared a few times. The genes are TRBV29-1 and TRBJ1-4; no clear D. This CDR3 spans 13 amino acids. V was clipped by 3 bases and J by 8 bases, with 13 bases between them. The germline V gene encodes CDR1 SQVTM and CDR2 ANQGSEA. The CDR3: CSVDSPETEKLFF. CDR3 DNA sequence: TGCAGCGTTGACAGCCCCGAGACGGAAAAACTGTTTTTT.